The next 14 T cell receptor beta chains were all read from a single sample in a study of control samples from healthy donors and cancer patients. This table comes from immunoSEQ multiplex PCR, and its TCRdb copy is limited to in-frame clones, with some not included. The sample shows about 95,000 clones, around 85% of them seen only once. Source material: blood. These receptor sequences come from a man aged 25 to 40 in good health.

CDR3 region: CASSPWTASNSPLHF. DNA of the CDR3: TGCGCCAGCAGCCCATGGACGGCCTCCAATTCACCCCTCCACTTT. The chain combines TRBV5-1 with TRBJ1-6; D remains unclear. Per germline, CDR1 SGHRS and CDR2 YFSETQ. This CDR3 comprises 15 residues. Trimming pared 4 bases from V and 7 bases from J, leaving 15 bases between.

The chain combines TRBV6-5 with TRBJ1-2; D gene ambiguous. Germline lookup yields CDR1 MNHEY and CDR2 SVGAGI. There are 11 residues in the CDR3. Trimming removed 6 bases at V and 4 bases at J, with 6 bases between. The CDR3 DNA sequence: TGTGCCAGCAGGACCCTCTATGGCTACACCTTC. This encodes CASRTLYGYTF.

This clone has a handful of counts. The chain is built from TRBV29-1 and TRBJ2-1, with TRBD2 identical over 12 bases. This CDR3 comprises 14 residues. V dropped 4 bases and J dropped 4; count of bases not matched to a gene: 2. Per the germline V gene, CDR1 is SQVTM and CDR2 is ANQGSEA. DNA for the CDR3: TGCAGCGTTGGCACTAGCGGGGGGTACAATGAGCAGTTCTTC. It encodes CSVGTSGGYNEQFF.

V and J are TRBV5-5 and TRBJ1-5; 7 bases align to TRBD1. The trim removed 3 bases at V and 1 base at J, leaving 4 bases unmatched. This CDR3 has 15 amino acids. Germline lookup yields CDR1 SGHKS and CDR2 YYEKEE (reference sequence). The CDR3 nucleotides read TGTGCCAGCAGCTCGACAGGGTCGAGCAATCAGCCCCAGCATTTT. Its protein is CASSSTGSSNQPQHF.

The chain is built from TRBV12-3 or TRBV12-4 and TRBJ1-3; the D is unclear. CDR3 length: 12 amino acids. V was shortened by 5 bases and J by 0 bases, with 2 bases between the two germline ends. The CDR3 nucleotides are TGTGCCAGCAGTCCCTCTGGAAACACCATATATTTT. Translation: CASSPSGNTIYF.

The chain is built from TRBV28 and TRBJ2-3; 7 nucleotides agree with TRBD2. CDR3 length: 13 residues. V lost 3 bases and J lost 4; bases outside the gene matches: 1. CDR1 and CDR2 from the germline V gene are MDHEN and SYDVKM. The CDR3 is CASSLGGADTQYF. The CDR3 region has the DNA TGTGCCAGCAGTTTGGGGGGGGCAGATACGCAGTATTTT.

The chain has TRBV5-1 and TRBJ2-7; TRBD2 matches at 8 bases. Germline V gene lookup returns CDR1 SGHRS and CDR2 YFSETQ. V dropped 0 bases and J dropped 4; count of bases not matched to a gene: 6. CDR3 length: 15 amino acids. The CDR3 reads CASSLAGTRRYEQYF. The DNA of the CDR3 is TGCGCCAGCAGCTTGGCCGGGACTAGAAGGTACGAGCAGTACTTC.

The chain joins TRBV7-9 to TRBJ2-2; D possibly corresponds to TRBD2 (5 bases). Between the trimmed V and J ends, which lost 5 bases and 3 bases, there was a span of 10 bases. CDR1 is SEHNR, CDR2 FQNEAQ, per germline (reference sequence). This CDR3 contains 14 residues. This CDR3 is CASSRTRDTGELFF. In DNA form, the CDR3 reads TGTGCCAGCAGCCGCACTAGGGACACCGGGGAGCTGTTTTTT.

This CDR3 reads CATLPTNRGEREQYF. In DNA, the CDR3 is TGTGCCACACTACCGACAAACAGGGGGGAGAGGGAGCAGTACTTC. This sequence joins TRBV28 and TRBJ2-7, with 8 bases aligning to TRBD1. The CDR3 is 15 amino acids. CDR1 is MDHEN and CDR2 is SYDVKM in the germline V gene. J was trimmed by 7 bases and V by 10 bases; bases with no gene match: 18. The full variable domain, with the rest looked up from reference TRBV28 and TRBJ2-7, is DVKVTQSSRYLVKRTGEKVFLECVQDMDHENMFWYRQDPGLGLRLIYFSYDVKMKEKGDIPEGYSVSREKKERFSLILESASTNQTSMYLCATLPTNRGEREQYFGPGTRLTVT.

This sequence joins TRBV27 and TRBJ2-3, with D tentatively TRBD2 (5 bases). The V and J ends lost 6 bases and 2 bases respectively, with 18 bases between them. CDR1 is MNHEY, CDR2 SMNVEV, per germline (reference sequence). The CDR3 totals 16 residues. CDR3 region: CASRRLRGSNTDTQYF. The DNA of the CDR3 is TGTGCCAGCAGACGACTCCGCGGGTCTAACACAGATACGCAGTATTTT.

Concerning this clone: Different DNA sequences within this sample yield the same CDR3. J is TRBJ2-1 and V is TRBV5-5; D not resolved. Per the germline V gene, CDR1 is SGHKS and CDR2 is YYEKEE (reference sequence). The CDR3 spans 12 residues. V gave up 0 bases and J gave up 6 bases, with 4 bases separating them. CDR3 sequence reads: CASSLAVNEQFF. In nucleotides, the CDR3 is TGTGCCAGCAGCTTGGCGGTCAATGAGCAGTTCTTC. Filled out from reference TRBV5-5 and TRBJ2-1, the complete variable domain reads DAGVTQSPTHLIKTRGQQVTLRCSPISGHKSVSWYQQVLGQGPQFIFQYYEKEERGRGNFPDRFSARQFPNYSSELNVNALLLGDSALYLCASSLAVNEQFFGPGTRLTVL.

The V and J genes are TRBV30 and TRBJ1-1; 7 bases map to TRBD1. Trimming took 2 bases from V and 1 from J; bases not matched to a gene: 7. The CDR3 runs 15 residues. Germline loops: CDR1 GTSNPN, CDR2 SVGIG (reference sequence). The CDR3 is CAWSRSRGPNTEAFF. CDR3 nucleotides: TGTGCCTGGAGTAGGAGTAGGGGGCCGAACACTGAAGCTTTCTTT.

The chain carries TRBV19 and TRBJ1-5; TRBD1 matches 7 bases. Germline V lookup: CDR1 LNHDA, CDR2 SQIVND (reference sequence). The CDR3 runs to 16 residues. Losses at the gene ends were 1 base for V and 3 bases for J; bases not matched to a gene: 6. DNA for the CDR3: TGTGCCAGTAGTATAGTATGGGACAGTTACAATCAGCCCCAGCATTTT. Translated, it gives CASSIVWDSYNQPQHF.

In regard to this clone: A read error is possible here, since a much larger clone lies one base away. V is TRBV12-3 or TRBV12-4 and J is TRBJ1-2; TRBD1 aligns across 7 bases. Germline trimming cut 8 bases from V and 1 base from J; bases unmatched to any gene: 4. The CDR3 sequence is 13 residues long. CDR3 region: CASGAGGNYGYTF. DNA of the CDR3: TGTGCCAGCGGGGCAGGGGGTAACTATGGCTACACCTTC.